This TCR beta chain is drawn from a study of blood T cell repertoires in COVID-19. Libraries were prepared by immunoSEQ multiplex PCR; TCRdb keeps only in-frame clonotypes and omits some of them. The table lists a few hundred thousand clones, over 70% of them singletons, with roughly 10% in the top ten. The clonotype originates from a woman between 65 and 79 years old with COVID-19, enrolled during active disease. The sample comprised peripheral blood.

DNA of the CDR3: TGTGCCTGGGGCCGGCTGGGCCAACCCTACGAGCAGTACTTC. It codes for CAWGRLGQPYEQYF. V is TRBV30 and J is TRBJ2-7; D is unclear. The CDR3 consists of 14 residues. Germline values: CDR1 GTSNPN, CDR2 SVGIG (reference sequence). V was cut by 5 bases and J by 2 bases, with 16 bases left in between.